Listed here is a single T cell receptor beta chain. This specimen comes from a study of blood T cell repertoires in COVID-19. On the study more broadly: COVID-19 samples from acute and convalescent phases originated in the United States, Italy and Spain. From T cells, B-cell-depleted T cells, or PBMCs came the material, which was cDNA or gDNA.

Original methodology: Reference gene primer amplification gave nucleated cell count estimates. The repertoire was sequenced with immunoSEQ multiplex PCR; TCRdb's copy has only in-frame clones and lacks some. D and trimming come from the DNA, and the V and J calls and clone size come from that table. The sample contains about 100,000 clones, roughly 92% of which appear only once. The CDR3 is 15 amino acids. Germline CDR1 and CDR2: LNHDA and SQIVND (reference sequence). V shed 8 bases, J shed 3 bases, and the junction held 8 bases outside the gene matches. This rearrangement joins TRBV19 to TRBJ2-2, with 8 positions matching TRBD1. The sequencing input was peripheral blood. This clonotype was obtained from a man between 65 and 85 years old with acute or convalescent COVID-19. The CDR3 DNA is TGTGCCAGTTCCGAGACAGGGGTACACACCGGGGAGCTGTTTTTT. This gives the protein CASSETGVHTGELFF.